These 9 T cell receptor beta chains came from one sample sequenced in a study of shared clonotypes between healthy human individuals (TCRdb year 2020). The library was prepared using the immunoSEQ multiplex PCR assay. TCRdb holds this immuneACCESS table with in-frame rearrangements only. Some clones are missing; in checked studies, unresolved V genes explain under half, and the rest has no known cause. This sample lists about 2,500,000 clones; more than 90% were detected once. The biggest ten clones account for over 0.12% of the sample. The sample comprised naive CD4+ T cells sorted from blood. What the cell subset or site label conveys for this sample: CD45RA+ positively selected. The receptors shown here come from a man between 18 and 35 years old in good health.

The chain combines TRBV28 with TRBJ2-7, with a possible D match to TRBD1 (6 bases). CDR1 and CDR2 from the germline V gene are MDHEN and SYDVKM. This CDR3 is built from 12 residues. CDR3 in DNA: TGTGCAATCACAGGGAACTCCTACGAGCAGTACTTC. As protein: CAITGNSYEQYF.

V usage is TRBV1 and J usage is TRBJ1-2. TRBV1 is tagged as a pseudogene. This CDR3 is 16 amino acids long. The CDR3 spells CTSSRQRVRKTYGYTF. As DNA, the CDR3 is TGCACCAGCAGCAGGCAGCGTGTGCGAAAGACCTATGGCTACACCTTC.

V and J are TRBV11-2 and TRBJ2-1, with D perhaps TRBD1 (6 bases). This CDR3 is 12 amino acids long. V lost 0 bases, J lost 14 bases, and 11 bases lay in between. The germline gives CDR1 SGHAT, CDR2 FQNNGV. The chain's CDR3 is CASSLEEGVEFF. The CDR3 DNA follows: TGTGCCAGCAGCTTAGAAGAGGGGGTGGAGTTCTTC.

The rearrangement links TRBV20-1 to TRBJ2-7; 7 nucleotides match TRBD1. Germline assignment: CDR1 DFQATT and CDR2 SNEGSKA (reference sequence). This CDR3 comprises 11 residues. The CDR3 nucleotides are TGCAGCTGGACAGGAGACTACGAGCAGTACTTC. It translates to CSWTGDYEQYF.

The chain combines TRBV2 with TRBJ1-1; 7 positions match TRBD1. Germline V gene data show CDR1 as SNHLY and CDR2 as FYNNEI. The CDR3 sequence is 14 residues long. The V and J ends lost 8 bases and 3 bases, in that order; junction bases with no gene match: 9. In DNA form, the CDR3 reads TGTGCCAGCTTTCCGGGACAGCAGTACACTGAAGCTTTCTTT. It yields the protein CASFPGQQYTEAFF. The full variable domain, completed using reference TRBV2 and TRBJ1-1, is EPEVTQTPSHQVTQMGQEVILRCVPISNHLYFYWYRQILGQKVEFLVSFYNNEISEKSEIFDDQFSVERPDGSNFTLKIRSTKLEDSAMYFCASFPGQQYTEAFFGQGTRLTVV.

This chain links TRBV10-1 with TRBJ2-3; D uncertain. CDR3 size: 16 residues. With 0 bases removed from V and 2 bases from J, the gap between germline ends came to 12 bases. The germline gives CDR1 WNHNN, CDR2 SYGVQD (reference sequence). CDR3 sequence: CASSESGIRDTDTQYF. CDR3 bases: TGCGCCAGCAGTGAGTCAGGTATTCGTGACACAGATACGCAGTATTTT.

The sample holds a few counts of this clone. The chain employs TRBV10-1 and TRBJ2-7; perhaps TRBD1 as D (6 bases). V lost 6 bases to trimming and J lost 5 bases, with 14 bases between them. Germline V lookup: CDR1 WNHNN, CDR2 SYGVQD (reference sequence). This CDR3 is built from 13 residues. The CDR3: CASSKRSGDEQYF. Here the CDR3 DNA reads TGCGCCAGCAGCAAACGCTCAGGGGACGAGCAGTACTTC.

The chain carries TRBV10-3 and TRBJ2-3; 9 bases are a match to TRBD2. The CDR3 has 13 residues. V gave up 7 bases and J gave up 5 bases; unmatched junction bases: 4. The germline CDR1 and CDR2 sequences are ENHRY and SYGVKD. CDR3 residues: CAIKAGGGDTQYF. CDR3 coding DNA: TGTGCCATCAAGGCGGGGGGGGGAGATACGCAGTATTTT.

The V call is TRBV28, the J call TRBJ1-6, with a weak D call TRBD1 (5 bases). In germline, CDR1 is MDHEN, CDR2 SYDVKM. V dropped 5 bases and J dropped 0 bases, with 17 bases sitting between them. The CDR3 runs 18 residues. CDR3 in amino acids: CASSLWDFPSSYNSPLHF. In nucleotides, the CDR3 is TGTGCCAGCAGTCTTTGGGACTTCCCGAGCTCCTATAATTCACCCCTCCACTTT.